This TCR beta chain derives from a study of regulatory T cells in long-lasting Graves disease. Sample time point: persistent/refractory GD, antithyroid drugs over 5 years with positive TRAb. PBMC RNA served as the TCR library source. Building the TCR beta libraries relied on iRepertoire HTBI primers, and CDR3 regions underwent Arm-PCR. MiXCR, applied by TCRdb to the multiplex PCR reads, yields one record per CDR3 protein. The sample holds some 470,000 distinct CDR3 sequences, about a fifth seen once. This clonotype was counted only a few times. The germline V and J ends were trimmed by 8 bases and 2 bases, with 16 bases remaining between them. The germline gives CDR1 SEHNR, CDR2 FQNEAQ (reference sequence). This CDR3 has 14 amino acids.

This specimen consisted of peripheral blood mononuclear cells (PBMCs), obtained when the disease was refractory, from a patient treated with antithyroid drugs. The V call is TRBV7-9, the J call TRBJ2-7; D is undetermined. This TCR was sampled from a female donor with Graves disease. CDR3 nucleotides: TGTGCCAGCGGAACAGCCCCTGGCCCCTACGAGCAGTACTTC. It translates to CASGTAPGPYEQYF. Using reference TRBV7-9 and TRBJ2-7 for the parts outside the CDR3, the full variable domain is DTGVSQNPRHKITKRGQNVTFRCDPISEHNRLYWYRQTLGQGPEFLTYFQNEAQLEKSRLLSDRFSAERPKGSFSTLEIQRTEQGDSAMYLCASGTAPGPYEQYFGPGTRLTVT.